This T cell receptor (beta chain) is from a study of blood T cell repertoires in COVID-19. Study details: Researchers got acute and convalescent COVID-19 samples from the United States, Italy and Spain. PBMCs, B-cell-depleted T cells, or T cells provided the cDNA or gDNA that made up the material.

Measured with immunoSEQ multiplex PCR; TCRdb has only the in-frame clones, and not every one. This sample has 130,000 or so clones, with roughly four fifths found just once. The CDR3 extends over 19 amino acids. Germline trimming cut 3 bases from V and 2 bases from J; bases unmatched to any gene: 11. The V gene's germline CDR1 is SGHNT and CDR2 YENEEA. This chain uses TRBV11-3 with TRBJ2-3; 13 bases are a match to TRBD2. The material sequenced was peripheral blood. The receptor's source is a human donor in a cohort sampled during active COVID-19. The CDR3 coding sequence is TGTGCCAGCAGCTTCCGGACTAGCGGGGGAACGGATGTCACAGATACGCAGTATTTT. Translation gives CASSFRTSGGTDVTDTQYF.